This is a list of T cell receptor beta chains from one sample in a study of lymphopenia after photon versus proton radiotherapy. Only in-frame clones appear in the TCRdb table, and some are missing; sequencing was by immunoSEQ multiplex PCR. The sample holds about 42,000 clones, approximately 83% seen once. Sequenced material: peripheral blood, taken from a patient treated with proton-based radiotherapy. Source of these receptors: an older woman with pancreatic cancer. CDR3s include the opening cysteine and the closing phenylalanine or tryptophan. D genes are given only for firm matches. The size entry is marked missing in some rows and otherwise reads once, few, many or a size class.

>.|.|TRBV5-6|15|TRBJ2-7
TGTGCCAGCAGCTTGGGAGGGTGGCGAGCCTACGAGCAGTACTTC
CASSLGGWRAYEQYF
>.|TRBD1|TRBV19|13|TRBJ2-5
TGTGCCAGTAGGCATACAGGGGAAGAGACCCAGTACTTC
CASRHTGEETQYF
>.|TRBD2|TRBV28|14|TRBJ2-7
TGTGCCAGCAGTGGGACTAGCTTCTCCTACGAGCAGTACTTC
CASSGTSFSYEQYF
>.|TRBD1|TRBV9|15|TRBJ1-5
TGTGCCAGCAGCGTAACAGGGGAGGGTGGTCAGCCCCAGCATTTT
CASSVTGEGGQPQHF
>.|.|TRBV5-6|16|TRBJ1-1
TGTGCCAGCACCACACCTCTTCAGGGCCCGAACACTGAAGCTTTCTTT
CASTTPLQGPNTEAFF
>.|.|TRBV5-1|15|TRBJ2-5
TGCGCCAGCAGCTCGATGGGTCGGGATCAAGAGACCCAGTACTTC
CASSSMGRDQETQYF
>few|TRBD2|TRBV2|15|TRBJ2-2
TGTGCCAGCAGTGGGACTAGCGGGACCACCGGGGAGCTGTTTTTT
CASSGTSGTTGELFF
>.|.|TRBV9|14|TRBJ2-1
TGTGCCAGCAGCGCCCACGGTATGGTCAATGAGCAGTTCTTC
CASSAHGMVNEQFF
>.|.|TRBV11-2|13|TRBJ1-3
TGTGCCAGCAGCTTAGGCTATGGAAACACCATATATTTT
CASSLGYGNTIYF
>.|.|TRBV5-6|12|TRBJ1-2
TGTGCCAGCAGCTTGGAGGATTATGGCTACACCTTC
CASSLEDYGYTF
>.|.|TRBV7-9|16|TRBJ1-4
TGTGCCAGCAGCCTAATGAACCTAGTGTCGAATGAAAAACTGTTTTTT
CASSLMNLVSNEKLFF
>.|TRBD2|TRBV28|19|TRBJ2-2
TGTGCCAGCAGTGCCCTCGGGACTAGCGGGAGGGCTGGTTTCGGGGAGCTGTTTTTT
CASSALGTSGRAGFGELFF
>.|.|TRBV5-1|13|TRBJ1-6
TGCGCCAGCAGCTTAACGCAAGGTTCACCCCTCCACTTT
CASSLTQGSPLHF
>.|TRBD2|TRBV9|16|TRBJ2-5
TGTGCCAGCAGCTTCACTAGCGGGAGAGCTCAAGAGACCCAGTACTTC
CASSFTSGRAQETQYF
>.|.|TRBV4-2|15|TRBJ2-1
TGTGCCAGCAGCCACCACGGGGGCTCCTACAATGAGCAGTTCTTC
CASSHHGGSYNEQFF
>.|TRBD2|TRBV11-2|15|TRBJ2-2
TGTGCCAGCAGCCCCTCTAGCGGGCTCACCGGGGAGCTGTTTTTT
CASSPSSGLTGELFF
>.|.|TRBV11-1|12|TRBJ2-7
TGTGCCAGCAGCGGCAGGGACTACGAGCAGTACTTC
CASSGRDYEQYF
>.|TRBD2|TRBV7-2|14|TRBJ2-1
TGTGCCAGCAGCTGGGGACTAGCTGCTAATGAGCAGTTCTTC
CASSWGLAANEQFF
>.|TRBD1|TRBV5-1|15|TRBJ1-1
TGCGCCAGCAGCATCGACACCCCGGGACAGAACGTAGCTTTCTTT
CASSIDTPGQNVAFF
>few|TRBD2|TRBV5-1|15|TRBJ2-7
TGCGCCAGCAGCATCGGGACTAGCGGGACCTACGAGCAGTACTTC
CASSIGTSGTYEQYF
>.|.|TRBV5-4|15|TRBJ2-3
TGTGCCAGCAGCTTGGGTAGCGGCCACACAGATACGCAGTATTTT
CASSLGSGHTDTQYF
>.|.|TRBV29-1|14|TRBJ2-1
TGCAGCGTTGAAGCCCCGGGTCCTAGGGGTGAGCAGTTCTTC
CSVEAPGPRGEQFF
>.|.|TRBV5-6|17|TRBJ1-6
TGTGCCAGCAGCTTGTTGGGCCGGAGCTCCTATAATTCACCCCTCCACTTT
CASSLLGRSSYNSPLHF
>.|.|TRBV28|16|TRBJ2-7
TGTGCCAGCAGTTTGGGGGCCCACGGACAGTTATACGAGCAGTACTTC
CASSLGAHGQLYEQYF
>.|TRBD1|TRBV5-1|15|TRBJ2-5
TGCGCCAGCAGGAGGGGGCCCCGAGAACAAGAGACCCAGTACTTC
CASRRGPREQETQYF
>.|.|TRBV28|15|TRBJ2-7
TGTGCCAGCAGCTCCTTTTGGGGGGACCCCTACGAGCAGTACTTC
CASSSFWGDPYEQYF
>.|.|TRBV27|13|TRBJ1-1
TGTGCCAGCATCCTCCCGAGGGACACTGAAGCTTTCTTT
CASILPRDTEAFF
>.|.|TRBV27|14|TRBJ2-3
TGTGCCAGCAGTTTACGGGGAGACCCAGATACGCAGTATTTT
CASSLRGDPDTQYF
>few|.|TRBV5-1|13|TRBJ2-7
TGCGCCAGCAGCTGGGGAGGGGGTGGCGAGCAGTACTTC
CASSWGGGGEQYF
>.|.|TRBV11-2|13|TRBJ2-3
TGTGCCAGCAGCTTAGAATTTACAGATACGCAGTATTTT
CASSLEFTDTQYF
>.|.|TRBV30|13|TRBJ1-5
TGTGCCTGGAGTGTAGAGAGCAATCAGCCCCAGCATTTT
CAWSVESNQPQHF
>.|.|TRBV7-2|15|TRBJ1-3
TGTGCCAGCAGCCCCGGAGACAGCTCTGGAAACACCATATATTTT
CASSPGDSSGNTIYF
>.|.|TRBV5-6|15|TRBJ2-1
TGTGCCAGCAGCTTGGTTGAGCTTAGGGCTAGTGAGCAGTTCTTC
CASSLVELRASEQFF
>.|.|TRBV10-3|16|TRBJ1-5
TGTGCCATCAGTGGATCCGGGACAAATAGCAATCAGCCCCAGCATTTT
CAISGSGTNSNQPQHF
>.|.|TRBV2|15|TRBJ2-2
TGTGCCAGCACCCGCGAGGGCCGGAACACCGGGGAGCTGTTTTTT
CASTREGRNTGELFF
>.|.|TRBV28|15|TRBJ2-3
TGTGCCAGCAGTTTACCCCTGGCGAACCAAGATACGCAGTATTTT
CASSLPLANQDTQYF
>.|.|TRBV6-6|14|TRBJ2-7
TGTGCCAGCAGTTACTCCTCCAGGGGCTACGAGCAGTACTTC
CASSYSSRGYEQYF
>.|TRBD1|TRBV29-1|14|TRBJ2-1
TGCAGCGTTGCTCGGGACAGTTCTTTCAATGAGCAGTTCTTC
CSVARDSSFNEQFF
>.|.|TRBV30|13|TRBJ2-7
TGTGCCTGGAGTGTACTCAGGTGCTACGAGCAGTACTTC
CAWSVLRCYEQYF
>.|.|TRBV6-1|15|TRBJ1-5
TGTGCCAGCAGTGTCAGGGGTTGGGGCAATCAGCCCCAGCATTTT
CASSVRGWGNQPQHF
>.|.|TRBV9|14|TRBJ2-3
TGTGCCAGCAGCGTAGAAACATTCACAGATACGCAGTATTTT
CASSVETFTDTQYF
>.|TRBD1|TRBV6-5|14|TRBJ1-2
TGTGCCAGCACCGAAAGGACAGGGGAAAATGGCTACACCTTC
CASTERTGENGYTF
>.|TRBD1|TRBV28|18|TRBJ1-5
TGTGCCACCAGGGCATCCGGATCCGGGACAGGGTTTGGACAGCCCCAGCATTTT
CATRASGSGTGFGQPQHF
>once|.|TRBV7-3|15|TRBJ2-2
TGTGCCAGCAGCCCCACTAGCCCCAACACCGGGGAGCTGTTTTTT
CASSPTSPNTGELFF
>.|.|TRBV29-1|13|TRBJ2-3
TGCAGCGTTGACCCCACGGGTACAGATACGCAGTATTTT
CSVDPTGTDTQYF
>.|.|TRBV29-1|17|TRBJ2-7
TGCAGCGTTGAAGAGTGGTGGACAGACTCAAGGGGGTACGAGCAGTACTTC
CSVEEWWTDSRGYEQYF
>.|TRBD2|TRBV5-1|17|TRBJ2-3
TGCGCCAGCAGCTTGGATGGGCTAGCGGGAATGGCAGATACGCAGTATTTT
CASSLDGLAGMADTQYF
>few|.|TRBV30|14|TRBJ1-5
TGTGCCTGGACCTCACCTCATAGCAATCAGCCCCAGCATTTT
CAWTSPHSNQPQHF
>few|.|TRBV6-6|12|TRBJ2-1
TGTGCCAGCAGTTACCCTGACAATGAGCAGTTCTTC
CASSYPDNEQFF
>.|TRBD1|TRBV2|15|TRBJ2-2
TGTGCCAGCAGTGAAAGACAGGGGGCGACCGGGGAGCTGTTTTTT
CASSERQGATGELFF
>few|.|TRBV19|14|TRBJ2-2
TGTGCCAGTAACTTGGGGCGGACAACCGGGGAGCTGTTTTTT
CASNLGRTTGELFF
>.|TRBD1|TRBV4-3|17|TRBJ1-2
TGCGCCAGCAGCCAAGATCCCGCGGGACAGAAGTTCTATGGCTACACCTTC
CASSQDPAGQKFYGYTF
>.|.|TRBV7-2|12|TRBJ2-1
TGTGCCAGCACCCTGACACGGGGTGAGCAGTTCTTC
CASTLTRGEQFF
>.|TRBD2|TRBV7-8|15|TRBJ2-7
TGTGCCAGCAGCTATACTAGCGGGGGTTCCTACGAGCAGTACTTC
CASSYTSGGSYEQYF
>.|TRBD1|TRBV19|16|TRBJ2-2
TGTGCCAGTAGTAGGACAGGACTTATGAACACCGGGGAGCTGTTTTTT
CASSRTGLMNTGELFF
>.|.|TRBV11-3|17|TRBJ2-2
TGTGCCAGCAGCTTGGATCGCGCCGGGCTGGGGACCGGGGAGCTGTTTTTT
CASSLDRAGLGTGELFF